This TCR beta chain was captured by sequencing in a study of blood T cell repertoires in COVID-19 (dated by TCRdb to between 2020 and 2021). About the study as a whole: Collaborator samples came from the United States, Italy and Spain and covered acute and convalescent phases of COVID-19. A de-identified subject ID, COVID-19 status, age in years and sex were almost always included in the sample metadata. The repertoires were released in a freely available public database meant as a resource for research on the immune response to SARS-CoV-2. Samples were obtained from the ongoing ImmuneRACE study (first 160 participants) and from over 1,000 subjects provided by 6 global collaborators. Where available, HLA class I and class II types were obtained from metadata supplied by the sample provider rather than from assay-based typing. The dataset comprised deeply sampled blood TCRbeta repertoires from subjects exposed to, actively infected with, or recovered from COVID-19. The prospective study material was composed of cDNA or gDNA derived from T cells, B-cell-depleted T cells, or PBMCs.

Comments on this clone: What antigen it recognizes has not been identified. No much larger clone exists at a distance of one base, and base qualities are not known.

Trimmed from V: 5 bases; trimmed from J: 7 bases; junction bases lacking a gene match: 8. The CDR3 measures 15 amino acids from cysteine to phenylalanine. Only the CDR3 DNA is retained, 45 bases long and in frame from the first base. Looking up the germline V gene yields CDR1 SGHNT and CDR2 YENEEA. Study-level results and caveats: Clinical and demographic metadata were provided uncurated, with the amount varying by source and participant.

TCRbeta CDR3 regions were amplified from genomic DNA by means of the immunoSEQ Assay, a bias-controlled multiplex PCR. The published analysis was carried out like this. The number of nucleated cells in each sample was estimated by amplification of reference gene primers within the assay. To quantify the absolute abundance of each unique TCRbeta CDR3 rearrangement, sequence reads were collapsed and filtered. For each sample, productive Simpson clonality was calculated by taking the square root of Simpson's diversity index across productive rearrangements. What TCRdb holds here is the immuneACCESS table cut down to in-frame rearrangements. Part of the clones is not present; checked against another copy, under half of the missing clones reflect an unresolved V gene, and the others are unexplained. For V, J and clone size, that table is used; D and trimming come from the DNA. The sample profile shows about 210,000 clones; around 81% of them were found once. The ten largest clones capture roughly 13% of the sample.

Whole blood was collected in K2EDTA tubes by collaborating institutions according to the institutions' own protocols. For TCRbeta analysis, collaborators shipped samples as frozen whole blood, isolated PBMCs, or DNA extracted from either of those sample types. This clonotype was sampled from a human donor in a cohort sampled during active COVID-19. The receptor chain draws on TRBV11-3 and TRBJ2-1; a stretch of 10 junction bases matches TRBD1. Source material: peripheral blood. The DNA sequence is TGTGCCAGCAGCACATACGGGACAGGGGAGAATGAGCAGTTCTTC. Its protein is CASSTYGTGENEQFF.